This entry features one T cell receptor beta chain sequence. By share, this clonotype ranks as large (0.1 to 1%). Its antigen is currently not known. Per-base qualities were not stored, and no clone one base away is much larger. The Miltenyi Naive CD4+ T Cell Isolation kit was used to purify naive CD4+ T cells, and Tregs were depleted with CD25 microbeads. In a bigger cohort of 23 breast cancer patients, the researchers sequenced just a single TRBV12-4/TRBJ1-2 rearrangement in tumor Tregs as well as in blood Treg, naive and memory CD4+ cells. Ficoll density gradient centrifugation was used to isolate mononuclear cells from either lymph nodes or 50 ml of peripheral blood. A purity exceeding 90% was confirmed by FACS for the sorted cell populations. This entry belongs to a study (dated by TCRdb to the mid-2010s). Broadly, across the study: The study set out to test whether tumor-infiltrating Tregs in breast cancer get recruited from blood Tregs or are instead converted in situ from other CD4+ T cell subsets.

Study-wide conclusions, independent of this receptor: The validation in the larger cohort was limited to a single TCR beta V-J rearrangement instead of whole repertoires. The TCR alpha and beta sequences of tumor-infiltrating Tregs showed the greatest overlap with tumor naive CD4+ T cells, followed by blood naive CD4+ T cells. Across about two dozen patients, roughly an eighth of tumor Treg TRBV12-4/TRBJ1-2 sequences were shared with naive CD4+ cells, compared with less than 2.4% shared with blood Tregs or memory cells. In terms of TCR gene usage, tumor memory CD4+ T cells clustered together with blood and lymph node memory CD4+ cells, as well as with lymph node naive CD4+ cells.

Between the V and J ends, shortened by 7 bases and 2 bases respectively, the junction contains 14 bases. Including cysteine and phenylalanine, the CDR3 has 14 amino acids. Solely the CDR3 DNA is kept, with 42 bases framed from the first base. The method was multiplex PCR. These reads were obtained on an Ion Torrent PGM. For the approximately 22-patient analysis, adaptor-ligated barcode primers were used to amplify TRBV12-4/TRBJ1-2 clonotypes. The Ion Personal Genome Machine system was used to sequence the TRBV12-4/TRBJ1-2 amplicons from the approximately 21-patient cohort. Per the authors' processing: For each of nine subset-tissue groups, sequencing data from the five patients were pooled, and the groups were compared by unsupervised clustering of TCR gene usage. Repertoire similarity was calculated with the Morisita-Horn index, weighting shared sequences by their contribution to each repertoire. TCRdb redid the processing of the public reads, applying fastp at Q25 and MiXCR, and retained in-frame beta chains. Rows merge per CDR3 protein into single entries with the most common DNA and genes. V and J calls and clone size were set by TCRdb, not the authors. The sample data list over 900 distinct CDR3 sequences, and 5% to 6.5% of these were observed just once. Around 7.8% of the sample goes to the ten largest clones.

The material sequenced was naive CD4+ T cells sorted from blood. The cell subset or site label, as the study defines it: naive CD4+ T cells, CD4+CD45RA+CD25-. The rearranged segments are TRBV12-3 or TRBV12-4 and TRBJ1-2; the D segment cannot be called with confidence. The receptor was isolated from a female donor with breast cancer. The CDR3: CASTTLRSNYGYTF. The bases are TGTGCCAGCACCACTCTTAGGAGCAACTATGGCTACACCTTC.